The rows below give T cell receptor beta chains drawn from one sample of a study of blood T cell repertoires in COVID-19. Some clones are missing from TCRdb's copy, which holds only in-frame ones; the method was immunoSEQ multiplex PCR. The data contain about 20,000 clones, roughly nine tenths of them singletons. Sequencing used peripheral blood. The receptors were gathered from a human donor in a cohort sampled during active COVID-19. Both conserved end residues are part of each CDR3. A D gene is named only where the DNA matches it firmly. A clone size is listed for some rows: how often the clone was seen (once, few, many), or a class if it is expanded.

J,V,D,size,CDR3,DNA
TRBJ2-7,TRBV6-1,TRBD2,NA,CASSDRTSSYEQYF,TGTGCCAGCAGTGACAGGACTAGCTCCTACGAGCAGTACTTC
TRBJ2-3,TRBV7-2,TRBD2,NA,CASSLYGGRADTQYF,TGTGCCAGCAGCTTATACGGGGGGAGGGCAGATACGCAGTATTTT
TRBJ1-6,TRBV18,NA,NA,CASSPLTPNNSPLHF,TGTGCCAGCTCACCGTTGACACCGAATAATTCACCCCTCCACTTT
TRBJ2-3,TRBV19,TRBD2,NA,CASSIGDYSDTQYF,TGTGCCAGTAGTATAGGGGACTACTCAGATACGCAGTATTTT
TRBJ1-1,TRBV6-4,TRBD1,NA,CASSEVGITGAVGAFF,TGTGCCAGCAGTGAAGTAGGGATAACAGGGGCTGTCGGAGCTTTCTTT
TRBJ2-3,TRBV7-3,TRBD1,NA,CASSRDRATDTQYF,TGTGCCAGCAGTAGGGACAGGGCTACAGATACGCAGTATTTT
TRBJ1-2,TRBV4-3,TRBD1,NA,CASSQDATGTSYGYTF,TGCGCCAGCAGCCAAGACGCGACAGGGACTAGCTATGGCTACACCTTC
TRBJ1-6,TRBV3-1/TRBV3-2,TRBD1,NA,CASSSLGQQNSPLHF,TGTGCCAGCAGCTCTCTGGGACAGCAAAATTCACCCCTCCACTTT
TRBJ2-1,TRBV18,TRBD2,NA,CASSPLAGGRNEQFF,TGTGCCAGCTCACCGTTAGCGGGGGGGCGTAATGAGCAGTTCTTC
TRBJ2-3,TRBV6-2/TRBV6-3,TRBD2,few,CASSPLGLEADTQYF,TGTGCCAGCAGTCCCTTAGGACTAGAGGCAGATACGCAGTATTTT
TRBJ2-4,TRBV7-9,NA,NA,CASSFEENIQYF,TGTGCCAGCAGCTTTGAGGAAAACATTCAGTACTTC
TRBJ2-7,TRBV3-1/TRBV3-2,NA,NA,CASSQDGAVLSYEQYF,TGTGCCAGCAGCCAAGATGGGGCAGTCCTCTCCTACGAGCAGTACTTC
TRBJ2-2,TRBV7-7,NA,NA,CASSRLSSPRTTGELFF,TGTGCTAGCAGCCGCCTGTCGTCGCCTCGAACAACCGGGGAGCTGTTTTTT
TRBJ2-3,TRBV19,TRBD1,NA,CATADRSTDTQYF,TGTGCCACCGCGGACAGGAGCACAGATACGCAGTATTTT
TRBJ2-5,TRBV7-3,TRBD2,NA,CASSLSASGGRETQYF,TGTGCCAGCAGCTTAAGCGCAAGCGGGGGGCGGGAGACCCAGTACTTC
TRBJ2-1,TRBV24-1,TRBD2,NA,CATSDPTSAYNEQFF,TGTGCCACCAGTGACCCAACTAGCGCCTACAATGAGCAGTTCTTC
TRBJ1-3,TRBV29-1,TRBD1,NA,CSAKTGGRNTIYF,TGCAGCGCTAAAACAGGGGGACGAAACACCATATATTTT
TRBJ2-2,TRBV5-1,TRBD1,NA,CASSFRGQGGELFF,TGCGCCAGCAGCTTCAGGGGGCAGGGCGGGGAGCTGTTTTTT
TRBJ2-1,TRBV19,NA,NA,CASSSGAASYNEQFF,TGTGCCAGTAGTAGCGGGGCCGCCTCCTACAATGAGCAGTTCTTC
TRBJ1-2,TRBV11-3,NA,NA,CASSLDQTVNGYTF,TGTGCCAGCAGCTTAGATCAGACAGTGAATGGCTACACCTTC
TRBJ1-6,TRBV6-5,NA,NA,CASRIGPGGDSPLHF,TGTGCCAGCAGGATCGGACCGGGGGGAGATTCACCCCTCCACTTT
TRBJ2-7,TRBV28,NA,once,CASSLPGNYGEQYF,TGTGCCAGCAGTTTGCCAGGGAATTATGGGGAGCAGTACTTC
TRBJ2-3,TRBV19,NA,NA,CASSIGWRGTSDTQYF,TGTGCCAGTAGTATAGGTTGGAGGGGAACGTCAGATACGCAGTATTTT
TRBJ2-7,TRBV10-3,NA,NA,CAICRDSDYEQYF,TGTGCCATCTGCCGTGACAGTGACTACGAGCAGTACTTC
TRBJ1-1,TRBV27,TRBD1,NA,CASTAPGQLNTEAFF,TGTGCCAGCACCGCTCCGGGACAGCTGAACACTGAAGCTTTCTTT
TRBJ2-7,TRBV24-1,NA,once,CATSDRTHTYEQYF,TGTGCCACCAGTGATCGGACACATACCTACGAGCAGTACTTC
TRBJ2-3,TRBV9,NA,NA,CASSERGLGGPTDTQYF,TGTGCCAGCAGCGAGAGAGGGTTAGGGGGACCCACAGATACGCAGTATTTT
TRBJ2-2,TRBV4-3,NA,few,CASSQGQAGGELFF,TGCGCCAGCAGCCAGGGGCAGGCAGGCGGGGAGCTGTTTTTT
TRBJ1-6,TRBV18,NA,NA,CASSPSTNSPLHF,TGTGCCAGCTCACCCTCGACAAATTCACCCCTCCACTTT
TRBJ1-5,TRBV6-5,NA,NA,CASRLDAGDQPQHF,TGTGCCAGCAGGCTTGACGCGGGGGATCAGCCCCAGCATTTT
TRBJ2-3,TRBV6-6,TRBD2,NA,CASSPVAGEQYF,TGTGCCAGCAGTCCGGTAGCGGGGGAACAGTATTTT
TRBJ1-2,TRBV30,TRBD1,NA,CALNPGQRIYGYTF,TGTGCTTTAAACCCGGGACAGCGAATCTATGGCTACACCTTC
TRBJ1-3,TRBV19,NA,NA,CASSRRQDSGNTIYF,TGTGCCAGTAGTCGCCGACAGGACTCTGGAAACACCATATATTTT
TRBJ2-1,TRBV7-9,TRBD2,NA,CASSFWGLAGGLLQFF,TGTGCCAGCAGCTTTTGGGGACTAGCGGGGGGGCTTTTGCAGTTCTTC
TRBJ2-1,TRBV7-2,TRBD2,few,CASSLRTSGRNEQFF,TGTGCCAGCAGCTTGCGGACTAGCGGGAGAAATGAGCAGTTCTTC
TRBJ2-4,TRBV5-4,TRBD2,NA,CAGTSGGTLAKNIQYF,TGTGCCGGGACTAGCGGGGGCACTCTAGCCAAAAACATTCAGTACTTC
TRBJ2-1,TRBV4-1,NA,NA,CASSQAPGPAFNEQFF,TGCGCCAGCAGCCAAGCCCCAGGGCCGGCGTTCAATGAGCAGTTCTTC
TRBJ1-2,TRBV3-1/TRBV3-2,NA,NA,CASSPVQGIRYTF,TGTGCCAGCAGCCCCGTCCAGGGGATTCGCTACACCTTC
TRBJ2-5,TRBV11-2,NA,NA,CASSLGYKETQYF,TGTGCCAGCAGCTTAGGGTACAAAGAGACCCAGTACTTC
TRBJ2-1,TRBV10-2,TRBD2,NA,CASSTSGGYNEQFF,TGCGCCAGCAGTACCAGCGGGGGTTACAATGAGCAGTTCTTC
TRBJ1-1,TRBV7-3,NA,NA,CASSTGSGVTEAFF,TGTGCCAGCAGCACAGGGTCTGGGGTCACTGAAGCTTTCTTT
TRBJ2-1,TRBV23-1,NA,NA,CASSPPWVGGDEQFF,TGCGCCAGCAGTCCCCCCTGGGTAGGGGGAGATGAGCAGTTCTTC
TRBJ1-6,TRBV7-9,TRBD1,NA,CASSGRQGGSYNSPLHF,TGTGCCAGCAGCGGCAGACAGGGAGGATCCTATAATTCACCCCTCCACTTT
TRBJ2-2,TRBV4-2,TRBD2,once,CASSQEGTSGTGELFF,TGTGCCAGCAGCCAAGAAGGGACTAGCGGCACCGGGGAGCTGTTTTTT
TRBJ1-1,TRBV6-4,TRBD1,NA,CASSGSDREAFF,TGTGCCAGCAGTGGGTCGGACAGGGAAGCTTTCTTT
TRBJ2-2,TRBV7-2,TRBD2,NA,CASSLGGRLNTGELFF,TGTGCCAGCAGCTTAGGCGGGAGGTTGAACACCGGGGAGCTGTTTTTT
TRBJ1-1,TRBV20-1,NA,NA,CSASGPGINTEAFF,TGCAGTGCTAGTGGGCCCGGGATCAACACTGAAGCTTTCTTT
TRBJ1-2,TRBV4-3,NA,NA,CASSPKGGRGTWYGYTF,TGCGCCAGCAGCCCAAAGGGGGGGCGCGGGACGTGGTACGGCTACACCTTC
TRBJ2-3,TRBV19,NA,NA,CASSIAGTDTQYF,TGTGCCAGTAGTATAGCAGGGACAGATACGCAGTATTTT
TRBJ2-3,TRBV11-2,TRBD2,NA,CASSLSGGDTQYF,TGTGCCAGCAGCTTATCGGGGGGGGATACGCAGTATTTT
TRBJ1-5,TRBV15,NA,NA,CATSREIEEPQHF,TGTGCCACCAGCCGCGAAATTGAGGAGCCCCAGCATTTT
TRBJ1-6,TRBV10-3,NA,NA,CAIRQGNNSPLHF,TGTGCCATCAGGCAGGGGAATAATTCACCCCTCCACTTT